This T cell receptor (beta chain) comes out of a study of blood T cell repertoires in COVID-19. Authors' analysis steps: The assay estimated nucleated cells by amplifying reference gene primers. Some clones are missing from TCRdb's copy, which holds only in-frame ones; the method was immunoSEQ multiplex PCR. The DNA was the basis for D and trimming; V, J and clone size are from that table. The sample contains 80,000 to 100,000 clones, over 70% of which appear only once. CDR1 is SGHTA and CDR2 is FQGTGA in the germline V gene. V was trimmed by 3 bases and J by 6 bases, leaving 14 bases between them. This CDR3 has 14 amino acids. In this sample, this clone turned up once.

The V call is TRBV7-3, the J call TRBJ1-1; a possible D gene is TRBD1 (6 bases). The clonotype originates from a man aged 50 or older who had recovered from COVID-19. Specimen: peripheral blood. The CDR3 region is CASSFAGAISEAFF. The CDR3 DNA follows: TGTGCCAGCAGCTTCGCGGGGGCGATCTCTGAAGCTTTCTTT. The entire variable domain, with the rest obtained from reference TRBV7-3 and TRBJ1-1, is as follows: GAGVSQTPSNKVTEKGKYVELRCDPISGHTALYWYRQSLGQGPEFLIYFQGTGAADDSGLPNDRFFAVRPEGSVSTLKIQRTERGDSAVYLCASSFAGAISEAFFGQGTRLTVV.